This T cell receptor (beta chain) derives from a study of T-cell reconstitution after alpha-beta-depleted transplantation in children. In the case of this clonotype: Its matching antigen is unknown.

J gave up 9 bases and V 5 bases, and 11 bases lay outside the gene matches. The CDR3 length is 16 residues. The TCRbeta library was prepared with unique molecular identifiers. TCRdb recomputed calls from the PCR reads with MiXCR, one row per CDR3 protein. The table has hundreds of thousands of distinct CDR3 sequences, over 9.5% seen once. Study findings and constraints: Newly made T cells mostly supplied T-cell counts and diversity one year after transplant. Alpha-beta T cells present about two months after transplant were reported to originate from several hundred expanded graft clones.

The clonotype comes from a child under 10 years old with inherited bone marrow failure, due to receive a stem cell transplant. V usage is TRBV12-3 or TRBV12-4 and J usage is TRBJ2-1; TRBD2 matches at 12 bases. Material: PBMCs, obtained before TCRalphabeta/CD19-depleted stem cell transplant. The CDR3 spells CASSPALAGGQVEQFF. The CDR3 region has the DNA TGTGCCAGCAGTCCCGCCCTAGCGGGAGGGCAGGTTGAGCAGTTCTTC.